This entry lists 18 T cell receptor beta chains sequenced from one sample in a study of CD8+CD57+ T cells in acquired aplastic anemia. For CDR3 and TCR beta VDJ profiling, genomic DNA was the template used. TCRdb used MiXCR to reprocess the reads, holding one entry per CDR3 protein. The sample contains approximately 70,000 distinct CDR3 sequences, about 54% of which appear only once. The sample taken for sequencing was sorted CD4+, CD8+, or CD8+CD57+ T cells (not recorded which) from PBMCs. Receptors were obtained from a human donor in good health, serving as a control.

This clonotype was observed many times. The V call is TRBV11-2, the J call TRBJ1-2; 7 bases are a match to TRBD1. With 9 bases clipped from V and 8 bases from J, the junction kept 9 bases outside the gene matches. The germline gives CDR1 SGHAT, CDR2 FQNNGV. This CDR3 spans 12 amino acids. The CDR3 is CASRGRLGGYTF. In DNA, the CDR3 is TGTGCCAGTAGGGGGCGCTTGGGCGGCTACACCTTC.

This clonotype was seen only a few times. The junction differs from germline at one of its ends, possibly a read error. The rearrangement links TRBV6-1 to TRBJ2-3, with D possibly TRBD1 on 6 matching bases. Germline V gives CDR1 MNHNS, CDR2 SASEGT. CDR3 length: 17 residues. The CDR3 here is CASREGQLDPSTDTQYF. CDR3 nucleotide sequence: TGTGCCAGCAGGGAAGGACAGTTAGACCCTAGCACAGATACGCAGTATTTT.

This clonotype has only one observation. This chain links TRBV29-1 with TRBJ2-1; D remains ambiguous. CDR1 and CDR2 (germline): SQVTM, ANQGSEA. CDR3 length equals 12 residues. V lost 3 bases and J 6 bases, leaving 9 bases between the germline ends. CDR3 in DNA: TGCAGCGTTGATCGCGGATCCAATGAGCAGTTCTTC. As protein: CSVDRGSNEQFF.

The chain employs TRBV10-3 and TRBJ2-7; 8 positions match TRBD1. This CDR3 has 15 residues. Per the germline V gene, CDR1 is ENHRY and CDR2 is SYGVKD. Germline trimming cut 10 bases from V and 3 bases from J; bases unmatched to any gene: 14. The CDR3 loop is CASTLSGTGLYEQYF. CDR3 bases: TGTGCCAGCACTCTCTCAGGGACAGGCCTCTACGAGCAGTACTTC.

V is TRBV10-3 and J is TRBJ1-2; the D gene is possibly TRBD1 (6 bases). The V end lost 4 bases, the J end lost 6 bases, and 21 bases lay between the germline ends. CDR3 length: 16 residues. CDR1 is ENHRY and CDR2 is SYGVKD in the germline V gene. The CDR3 loop reads CAISGITGPSYNGYTF. CDR3 DNA sequence: TGTGCCATCAGTGGGATCACAGGGCCCTCCTACAATGGCTACACCTTC.

The chain joins TRBV24-1 to TRBJ2-1; TRBD2 aligns across 12 bases. CDR1 and CDR2 (germline): KGHDR, SFDVKD. The CDR3 has 16 residues. V gave up 3 bases and J gave up 10 bases; unmatched junction bases: 9. The CDR3 nucleotides are TGTGCCACCAGTGATCGACTAGCGGGGGACTTCGGGGAGCAGTTCTTC. Encoded protein: CATSDRLAGDFGEQFF.

The V gene is TRBV2, the J gene TRBJ1-2; D might be TRBD1 (6 bases). The CDR3 has 14 amino acids. With 5 bases removed from V and 4 bases from J, the gap between germline ends came to 14 bases. Looked up from germline, CDR1 is SNHLY and CDR2 is FYNNEI. The DNA for the CDR3 is TGTGCCAGCAGTAGAACAGGGAACACCTATGGCTACACCTTC. Protein product: CASSRTGNTYGYTF.

V usage is TRBV29-1 and J usage is TRBJ2-7, with 10 positions matching TRBD1. The CDR3 sequence is 13 residues long. Trimming took 6 bases from V and 2 from J; bases not matched to a gene: 4. The V gene's germline CDR1 is SQVTM and CDR2 ANQGSEA. CDR3 sequence: CSVGTGATYEQYF. The CDR3 bases are TGCAGCGTAGGGACAGGGGCGACCTACGAGCAGTACTTC.

Concerning this clonotype itself: One base away lies a much larger clone, so this may be a sequencing read error. The CDR3 carries no conserved terminal phenylalanine or tryptophan, so it likely arises from a read error. This chain joins TRBV4-1 and TRBJ2-2; the match to TRBD1 covers 9 bases. Germline V lookup: CDR1 MGHRA, CDR2 YSYEKL. CDR3 length: 19 amino acids. Trimming took 0 bases from V and 1 from J; bases not matched to a gene: 9. As DNA, the CDR3 is TGCGCCAGCAGCCAAGATCGCACCGGGACAGGGTGGAACACCGGGGAGCTGTTTTCT. Residues: CASSQDRTGTGWNTGELFS.

Ten or more counts support this clonotype. V and J are TRBV5-6 and TRBJ1-6; perhaps TRBD1 as D (6 bases). The CDR3 spans 16 residues. Per the germline V gene, CDR1 is SGHDT and CDR2 is YYEEEE. The V and J ends lost 2 bases and 10 bases respectively, with 19 bases between them. Written as DNA, the CDR3 is TGTGCCAGCAGCTTCACACGCACAGGGCCGTGGTCACCCCTCCACTTT. As protein: CASSFTRTGPWSPLHF.

This chain joins TRBV12-3 or TRBV12-4 and TRBJ1-2; 11 bases are shared with TRBD1. The CDR3 length is 15 residues. The V segment lost 4 bases and the J segment 4 bases; nucleotides outside the gene matches: 5. The CDR3 spells CASSWDRGRSYGYTF. The CDR3 coding sequence is TGTGCCAGCAGTTGGGACAGGGGGAGAAGCTATGGCTACACCTTC.

V usage is TRBV19 and J usage is TRBJ1-1; tentatively, D is TRBD1 (5 bases). Germline loops: CDR1 LNHDA, CDR2 SQIVND (reference sequence). V lost 3 bases and J lost 4, with 6 bases in between. This CDR3 contains 12 residues. The CDR3 bases are TGTGCCAGTAGTATGGGACCCACTGAAGCTTTCTTT. This translates into CASSMGPTEAFF.

The rearrangement uses TRBV10-3 and TRBJ2-7; 11 nucleotides match TRBD2. Germline V gene data show CDR1 as ENHRY and CDR2 as SYGVKD. The CDR3 is 15 amino acids. V gave up 4 bases and J gave up 4 bases; unmatched junction bases: 6. The CDR3 region has the DNA TGTGCCATCAGTGCTAGGGCTAGCGGGAGGTACGAGCAGTACTTC. Its protein is CAISARASGRYEQYF.

This clonotype was counted many times. The J gene is TRBJ1-2, the V gene TRBV5-4, with 9 bases matching TRBD1. The CDR3 is 15 residues long. V gave up 4 bases and J gave up 8 bases; unmatched junction bases: 12. Germline V lookup: CDR1 SGHNT, CDR2 YYREEE (reference sequence). In DNA form, the CDR3 reads TGTGCCAGCAGCCTGGAGGGGACAGGGAATAGGGGCTACACCTTC. This encodes CASSLEGTGNRGYTF.

The CDR3 is CAIRRGSYEQYF. The DNA of the CDR3 is TGTGCCATCAGGAGGGGATCCTACGAGCAGTACTTC. The genes are TRBV10-3 and TRBJ2-7; D is possibly TRBD1 or TRBD2 (5 bases each). V lost 6 bases and J lost 1, with 7 bases in between. The CDR3 extends over 12 amino acids. Per germline, CDR1 ENHRY and CDR2 SYGVKD.

The chain has TRBV20-1 and TRBJ1-5; the match to TRBD1 covers 7 bases. In germline, CDR1 is DFQATT, CDR2 SNEGSKA (reference sequence). This CDR3 comprises 13 residues. After removal of 6 bases from V and 6 bases from J, the junction contained 8 bases not matched to a gene. This chain's CDR3 is CSARQGISQPQHF. DNA of the CDR3: TGCAGTGCGCGACAGGGTATAAGTCAGCCCCAGCATTTT.

Comment on this clonotype: A read error may be the cause here, since a much bigger clone is one base away. The chain is built from TRBV4-2 and TRBJ2-7, with 13 bases that match TRBD2. CDR1 and CDR2 (germline): LGHNA, YNFKEQ. CDR3 length: 18 residues. The V gene end was trimmed by 5 bases and the J gene end by 7 bases; junction bases not matched to a gene: 17. For the CDR3, the DNA is TGTGCCAGCAGCGATCGGACTAGCGGGGGTGGGTCCTACAATGAGCAGTACTTC. It yields the protein CASSDRTSGGGSYNEQYF.

The chain is built from TRBV2 and TRBJ2-7; D remains unclear. V was trimmed by 6 bases and J by 7 bases, leaving 19 bases between them. The CDR3 is made up of 14 amino acids. Germline values: CDR1 SNHLY, CDR2 FYNNEI. CDR3 in DNA: TGTGCCAGCAGCGGAGACGCGAACACCGGGGAGCAGTACTTC. Its protein is CASSGDANTGEQYF.